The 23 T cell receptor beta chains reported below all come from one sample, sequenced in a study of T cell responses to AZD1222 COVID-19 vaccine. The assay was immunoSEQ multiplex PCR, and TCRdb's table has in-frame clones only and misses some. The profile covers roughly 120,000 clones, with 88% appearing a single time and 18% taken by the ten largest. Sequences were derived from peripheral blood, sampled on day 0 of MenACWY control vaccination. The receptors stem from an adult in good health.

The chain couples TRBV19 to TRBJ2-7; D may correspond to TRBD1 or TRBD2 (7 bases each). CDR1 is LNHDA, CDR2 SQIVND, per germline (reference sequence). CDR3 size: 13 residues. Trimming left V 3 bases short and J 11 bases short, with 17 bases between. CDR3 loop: CASSIQRDRGKYF. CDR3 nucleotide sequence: TGTGCCAGTAGTATTCAGCGGGACAGAGGCAAGTACTTC.

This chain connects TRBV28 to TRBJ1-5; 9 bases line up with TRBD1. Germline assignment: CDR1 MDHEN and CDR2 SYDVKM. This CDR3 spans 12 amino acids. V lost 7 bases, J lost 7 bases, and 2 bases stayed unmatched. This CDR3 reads CASITGGQPQHF. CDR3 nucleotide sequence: TGTGCCAGCATCACAGGGGGCCAGCCCCAGCATTTT. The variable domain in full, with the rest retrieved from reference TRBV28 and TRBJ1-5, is DVKVTQSSRYLVKRTGEKVFLECVQDMDHENMFWYRQDPGLGLRLIYFSYDVKMKEKGDIPEGYSVSREKKERFSLILESASTNQTSMYLCASITGGQPQHFGDGTRLSIL.

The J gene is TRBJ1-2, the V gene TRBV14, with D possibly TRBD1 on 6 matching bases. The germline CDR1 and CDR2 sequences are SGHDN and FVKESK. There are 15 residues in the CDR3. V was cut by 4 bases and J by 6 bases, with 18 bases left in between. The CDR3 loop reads CASSRTRGSSDGYTF. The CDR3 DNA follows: TGTGCCAGCAGCCGAACCAGGGGCTCATCTGATGGCTACACCTTC.

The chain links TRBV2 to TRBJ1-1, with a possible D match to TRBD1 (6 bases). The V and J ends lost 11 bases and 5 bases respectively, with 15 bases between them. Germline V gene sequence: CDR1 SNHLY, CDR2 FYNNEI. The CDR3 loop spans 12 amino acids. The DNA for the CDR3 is TGTGCCGACGTGGGGGCGCCTACTGAAGCTTTCTTT. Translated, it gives CADVGAPTEAFF.

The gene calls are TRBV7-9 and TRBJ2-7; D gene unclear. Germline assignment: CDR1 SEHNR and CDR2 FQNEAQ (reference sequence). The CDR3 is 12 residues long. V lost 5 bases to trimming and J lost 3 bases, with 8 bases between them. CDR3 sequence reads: CASSPDGYEQYF. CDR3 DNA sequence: TGTGCCAGCAGCCCAGACGGCTACGAGCAGTACTTC.

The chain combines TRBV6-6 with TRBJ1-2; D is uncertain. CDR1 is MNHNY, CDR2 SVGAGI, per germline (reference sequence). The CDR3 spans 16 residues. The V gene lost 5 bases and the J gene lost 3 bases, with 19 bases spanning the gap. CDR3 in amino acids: CASSLSGPNLDYGYTF. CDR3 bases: TGTGCCAGCAGTCTTTCCGGGCCTAACTTGGACTATGGCTACACCTTC.

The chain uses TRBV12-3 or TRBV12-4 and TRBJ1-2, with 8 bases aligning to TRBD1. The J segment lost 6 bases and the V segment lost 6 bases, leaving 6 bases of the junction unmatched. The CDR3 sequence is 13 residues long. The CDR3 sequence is CASSPGQGNGYTF. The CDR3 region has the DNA TGTGCCAGCAGCCCTGGACAGGGTAATGGCTACACCTTC.

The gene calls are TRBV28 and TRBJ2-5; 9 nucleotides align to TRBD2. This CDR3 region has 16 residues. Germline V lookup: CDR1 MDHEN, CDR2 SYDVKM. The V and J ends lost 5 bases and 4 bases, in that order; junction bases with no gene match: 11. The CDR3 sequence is CASSRPGLALGETQYF. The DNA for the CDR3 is TGTGCCAGCAGTAGACCGGGACTAGCTCTAGGAGAGACCCAGTACTTC.

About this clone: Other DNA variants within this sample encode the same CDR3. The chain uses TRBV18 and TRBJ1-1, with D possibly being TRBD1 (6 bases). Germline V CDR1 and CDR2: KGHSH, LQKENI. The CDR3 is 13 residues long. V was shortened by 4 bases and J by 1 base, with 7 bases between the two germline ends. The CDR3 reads CASSQQGNTEAFF. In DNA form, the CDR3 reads TGTGCCAGCTCACAACAGGGGAACACTGAAGCTTTCTTT.

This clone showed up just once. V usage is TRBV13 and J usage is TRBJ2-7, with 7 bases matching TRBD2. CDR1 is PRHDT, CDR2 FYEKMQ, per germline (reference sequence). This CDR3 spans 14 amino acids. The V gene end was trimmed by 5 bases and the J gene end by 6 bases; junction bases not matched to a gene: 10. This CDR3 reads CASSPGRARGEQYF. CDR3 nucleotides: TGTGCCAGCAGCCCAGGGAGGGCCCGGGGCGAGCAGTACTTC.

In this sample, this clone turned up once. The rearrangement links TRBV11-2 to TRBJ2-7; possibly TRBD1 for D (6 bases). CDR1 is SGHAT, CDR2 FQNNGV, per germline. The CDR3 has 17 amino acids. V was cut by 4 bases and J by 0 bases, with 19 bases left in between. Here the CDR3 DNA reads TGTGCCAGCAGCTCCACCGGGAAGGGGGATAGCTCCTACGAGCAGTACTTC. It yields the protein CASSSTGKGDSSYEQYF.

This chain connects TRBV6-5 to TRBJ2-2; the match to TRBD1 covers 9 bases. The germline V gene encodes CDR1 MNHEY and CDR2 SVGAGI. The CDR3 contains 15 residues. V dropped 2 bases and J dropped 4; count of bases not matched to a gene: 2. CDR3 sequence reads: CASSYTGGGTGELFF. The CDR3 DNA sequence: TGTGCCAGCAGTTACACAGGGGGCGGCACCGGGGAGCTGTTTTTT.

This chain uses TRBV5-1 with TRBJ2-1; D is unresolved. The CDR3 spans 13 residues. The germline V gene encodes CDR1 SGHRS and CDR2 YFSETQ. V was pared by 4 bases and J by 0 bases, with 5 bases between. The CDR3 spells CASSPGSYNEQFF. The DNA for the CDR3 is TGCGCCAGCAGCCCGGGCTCCTACAATGAGCAGTTCTTC.

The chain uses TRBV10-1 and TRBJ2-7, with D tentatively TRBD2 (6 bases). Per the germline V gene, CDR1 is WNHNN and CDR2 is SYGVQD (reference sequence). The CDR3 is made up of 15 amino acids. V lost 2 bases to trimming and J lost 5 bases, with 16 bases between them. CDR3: CASSEGRAGRDEQYF. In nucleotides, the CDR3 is TGCGCCAGCAGTGAGGGCAGAGCGGGCCGGGACGAGCAGTACTTC.

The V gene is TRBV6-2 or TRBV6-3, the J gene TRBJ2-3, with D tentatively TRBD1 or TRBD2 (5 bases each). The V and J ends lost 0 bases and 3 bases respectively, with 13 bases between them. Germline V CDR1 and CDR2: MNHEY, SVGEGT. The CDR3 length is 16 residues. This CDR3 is CASSYSMGVITDTQYF. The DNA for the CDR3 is TGTGCCAGCAGTTACTCTATGGGGGTAATTACAGATACGCAGTATTTT.

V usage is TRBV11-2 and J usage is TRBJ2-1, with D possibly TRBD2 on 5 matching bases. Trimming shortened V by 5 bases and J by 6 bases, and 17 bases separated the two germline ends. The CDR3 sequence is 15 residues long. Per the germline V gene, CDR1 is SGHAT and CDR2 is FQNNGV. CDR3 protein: CASSQKPGLVNEQFF. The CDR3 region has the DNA TGTGCCAGCAGCCAAAAACCCGGACTTGTCAATGAGCAGTTCTTC.

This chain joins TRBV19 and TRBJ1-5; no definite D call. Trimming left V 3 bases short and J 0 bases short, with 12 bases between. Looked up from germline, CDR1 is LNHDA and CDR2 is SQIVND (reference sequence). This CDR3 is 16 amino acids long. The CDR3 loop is CASSILRDISNQPQHF. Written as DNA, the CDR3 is TGTGCCAGTAGTATCTTGAGAGACATTAGCAATCAGCCCCAGCATTTT.

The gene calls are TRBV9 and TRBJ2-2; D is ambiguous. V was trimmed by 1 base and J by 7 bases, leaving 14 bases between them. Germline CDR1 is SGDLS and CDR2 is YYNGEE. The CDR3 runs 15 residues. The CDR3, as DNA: TGTGCCAGCAGCGTAACCTCGAGGATGGTCGGGGAGCTGTTTTTT. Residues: CASSVTSRMVGELFF.

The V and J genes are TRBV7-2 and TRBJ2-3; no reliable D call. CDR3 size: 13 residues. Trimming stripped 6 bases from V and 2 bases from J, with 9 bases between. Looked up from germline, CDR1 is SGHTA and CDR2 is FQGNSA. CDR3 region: CASSPGATDTQYF. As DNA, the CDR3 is TGTGCCAGCAGTCCCGGAGCCACAGATACGCAGTATTTT.

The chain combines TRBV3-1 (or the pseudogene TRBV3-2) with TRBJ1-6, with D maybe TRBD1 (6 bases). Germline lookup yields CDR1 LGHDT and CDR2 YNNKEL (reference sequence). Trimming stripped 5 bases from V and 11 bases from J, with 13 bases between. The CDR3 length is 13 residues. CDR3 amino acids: CASSTLQGAPLHF. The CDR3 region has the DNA TGTGCCAGCAGCACCCTACAGGGAGCACCCCTCCACTTT.

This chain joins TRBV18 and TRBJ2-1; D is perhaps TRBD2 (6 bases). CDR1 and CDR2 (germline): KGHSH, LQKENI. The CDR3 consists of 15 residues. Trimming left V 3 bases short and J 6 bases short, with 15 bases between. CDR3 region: CASSPRLGSANEQFF. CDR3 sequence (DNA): TGTGCCAGCTCACCGCGGCTCGGGAGTGCCAATGAGCAGTTCTTC.

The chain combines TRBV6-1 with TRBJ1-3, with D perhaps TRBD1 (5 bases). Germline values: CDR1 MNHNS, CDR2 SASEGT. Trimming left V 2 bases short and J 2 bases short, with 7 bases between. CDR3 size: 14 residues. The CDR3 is CASSERGAGNTIYF. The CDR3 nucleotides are TGTGCCAGCAGTGAAAGGGGCGCTGGAAACACCATATATTTT.

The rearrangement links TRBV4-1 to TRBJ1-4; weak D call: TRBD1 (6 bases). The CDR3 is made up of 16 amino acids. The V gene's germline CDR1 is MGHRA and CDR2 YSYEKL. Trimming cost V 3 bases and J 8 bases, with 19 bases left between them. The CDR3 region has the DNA TGCGCCAGCAGCCAGTCACCTACGGGGGGCGAGGAAAAACTGTTTTTT. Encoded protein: CASSQSPTGGEEKLFF.